Listed here is a single T cell receptor (beta chain). The data derive from a study of blood T cell repertoires in COVID-19. Study-wide context: Acute and convalescent COVID-19 samples came from the United States, Italy and Spain.

The CDR3 sequence is 15 residues long. The V end was cut by 4 bases, the J end by 2 bases, with 14 bases between. Per the germline V gene, CDR1 is MNHEY and CDR2 is SMNVEV (reference sequence). Repertoires were generated with immunoSEQ multiplex PCR, while TCRdb's copy carries only in-frame clones and drops some. Of roughly 130,000 clones detected, about 92% appear once; the ten largest clones hold 3.5% to 5%. This receptor was obtained from a man in his sixties with COVID-19, enrolled during active disease. Material for sequencing was peripheral blood. The chain recombines TRBV27 with TRBJ1-1, with D maybe TRBD1 (6 bases). CDR3 amino acids: CASSSLDRSNTEAFF. CDR3 bases: TGTGCCAGCAGTTCTTTAGACAGGTCAAACACTGAAGCTTTCTTT.